This TCR beta chain was recorded in a study of T cells in Graves' hyperthyroidism and ophthalmopathy. Exclusion criteria comprised uncontrolled infection, other autoimmune disease, pregnancy or lactation. The length of the CDR3 is 16 residues. From germline, CDR1 is MNHEY and CDR2 SVGEGT. V lost 6 bases and J 1 base, leaving 16 bases between the germline ends. This clonotype showed up many times. The antigen is unknown. Broader study findings: In the blood, most expanded thyroid clonotypes above 0.001 appeared as well.

Using RNA transcripts as the source, TCR beta CDR3 regions were amplified. TCR CDR3 regions were first amplified by RT-PCR with HTBI primers. One entry per CDR3 protein results from TCRdb running MiXCR on the multiplex PCR reads. Of tens of thousands of distinct CDR3 sequences listed, around 55% were seen once; the top ten hold more than 30%. Sequencing input: peripheral blood or thyroid tissue (not recorded which). The V gene is TRBV6-2 or TRBV6-3, the J gene TRBJ1-3; D is possibly TRBD1 (5 bases). The receptor comes from a man between 18 and 29 years old with Graves' hyperthyroidism. CDR3 DNA sequence: TGTGCCAGCAGCCGATGGGACGCCACGTCTGGAAACACCATATATTTT. It yields the protein CASSRWDATSGNTIYF.